The rows below give T cell receptor beta chains drawn from one sample of a study of blood T cells in healthy people across ages. A single record per CDR3 protein comes from TCRdb applying MiXCR to the 5' RACE reads. The sample lists about 620,000 distinct CDR3 sequences, roughly half occurring once. Sequencing was carried out using blood. The receptors derive from a woman aged 80 or older in good health. The CDR3 runs from the conserved cysteine through the conserved F or W. The D gene is left open where the match is weak. Part of the rows lack a size; the others show once, few, many or a class for expanded clones.

TGCAGTGCCACTCGGACTAGCGACGAGACCCAGTACTTC	CSATRTSDETQYF	TRBJ2-5	.	TRBV20-1	TRBD2
TGTGCCAGCAGCCAAGTAGGTCGCTTGGGGGGATACAATGAGCAGTTCTTC	CASSQVGRLGGYNEQFF	TRBJ2-1	many	TRBV4-2	.
TGCAGCGTAGTGGGACGGAAATACACAGATACGCAGTATTTT	CSVVGRKYTDTQYF	TRBJ2-3	.	TRBV29-1	.
TGTGCCAGCAGGTCCCGGCTCCCTAATGAAAAACTGTTTTTT	CASRSRLPNEKLFF	TRBJ1-4	.	TRBV6-5	.
TGTGCCAGCAGACGAGGGGAGGAGCAGTACTTC	CASRRGEEQYF	TRBJ2-5	.	TRBV12-3/TRBV12-4	.
TGTGCCAGCAGCATACAGGGGACTACGGTGGAAAAACTGTTTTTT	CASSIQGTTVEKLFF	TRBJ1-4	few	TRBV7-9	TRBD1
TGTGCCAGCTCGCTTGGGATTAGCGGGAGCAATGAGCAGTACTTC	CASSLGISGSNEQYF	TRBJ2-5	.	TRBV6-4	TRBD2
TGTGCCAGCAGCTTAGTCCCAGGGCTCACCTACGAGCAGTACTTC	CASSLVPGLTYEQYF	TRBJ2-7	many	TRBV7-8	.
TGTGCCAGCAGCTTAGGAGGACTAGGATTAGATACGCAGTATTTT	CASSLGGLGLDTQYF	TRBJ2-3	.	TRBV11-1	TRBD2
TGCAGCGCTGCCGATTCCGGGGACACAGATACGCAGTATTTT	CSAADSGDTDTQYF	TRBJ2-3	.	TRBV29-1	.
TGTGCCAGCAGCCGGCGGGGAGATCCTAGCACAGATACGCAGTATTTT	CASSRRGDPSTDTQYF	TRBJ2-3	few	TRBV3-1	.
TGTGCCAGCAGTTCCGGACTAGAAGAGACCCAGTACTTC	CASSSGLEETQYF	TRBJ2-5	many	TRBV5-4	TRBD2
TGTGCCAGCAGTCTATACGGGACTAGCAGTAGGGATGAGCAGTTCTTC	CASSLYGTSSRDEQFF	TRBJ2-1	many	TRBV12-3/TRBV12-4	TRBD2
TGTGCCAGCAGTAGAACCGCGGCAGGGGTTTTTCAGCCCCAGCATTTT	CASSRTAAGVFQPQHF	TRBJ1-5	few	TRBV12-3/TRBV12-4	.
TGTGCCACCAGCAGAGGGGAGGGTCTCAGACAGCCCCAGCATTTT	CATSRGEGLRQPQHF	TRBJ1-5	.	TRBV15	.
TGTGCCAGCAGCGGAGGAGGTCAGGGATACAATGAGCAGTTCTTC	CASSGGGQGYNEQFF	TRBJ2-1	.	TRBV9	.
TGCAGTGCTAGAGATTCCGGACAGAAGCCATTTTTTGAAAAACTGTTTTTT	CSARDSGQKPFFEKLFF	TRBJ1-4	.	TRBV20-1	.
TGTGCTAGCAGCTACGGGGACAGGGGCTACGAGCAGTACTTC	CASSYGDRGYEQYF	TRBJ2-7	few	TRBV7-3	TRBD1
TGTGCCAGCAGCACCCCTGTTCGGACGCGGGTATCTGGGGCCAACGTCCTGACTTTC	CASSTPVRTRVSGANVLTF	TRBJ2-6	many	TRBV6-2/TRBV6-3	.
TGTGCCAGCGGGAACTGGGATGGGACAGATACGCAGTATTTT	CASGNWDGTDTQYF	TRBJ2-3	.	TRBV14	.
TGTGCCAGCAATAGCGGGTTTCATGCGGATACGCAGTATTTT	CASNSGFHADTQYF	TRBJ2-3	once	TRBV28	TRBD2
TGCGCCAGCAGCTTGGCGATAAGCTACGAGCAGTACTTC	CASSLAISYEQYF	TRBJ2-7	many	TRBV5-1	.
TGCAGTGCTAGAATAGGAATAGGGAATTCACCCCTCCACTTT	CSARIGIGNSPLHF	TRBJ1-6	.	TRBV20-1	.
TGTGCCAGCAGCCTTGAGGGACTCCTACTGCGACATACGCAGTATTTT	CASSLEGLLLRHTQYF	TRBJ2-3	few	TRBV5-6	.
TGCGCCACCCAAACCCACGGAGGGACTCAAGAGACCCAGTACTTC	CATQTHGGTQETQYF	TRBJ2-5	.	TRBV5-1	.
TGTGCCAGCAGTAGAGAGGCTGCCAGTGAGCAGTTCTTC	CASSREAASEQFF	TRBJ2-1	few	TRBV12-3/TRBV12-4	.
TGCAGTGCTCCTCTTAGGGTCAGCTCGGACATTCAGTACTTC	CSAPLRVSSDIQYF	TRBJ2-4	.	TRBV20-1	.
TGTGCCATCGGCTACCTCGCGGGCAGAACAAATTCACCCCTCCACTTT	CAIGYLAGRTNSPLHF	TRBJ1-6	many	TRBV10-3	.
TGTGCCAGCAGTGTGGGGCGACGGTATGGCTACACCTTC	CASSVGRRYGYTF	TRBJ1-2	.	TRBV12-3/TRBV12-4	.